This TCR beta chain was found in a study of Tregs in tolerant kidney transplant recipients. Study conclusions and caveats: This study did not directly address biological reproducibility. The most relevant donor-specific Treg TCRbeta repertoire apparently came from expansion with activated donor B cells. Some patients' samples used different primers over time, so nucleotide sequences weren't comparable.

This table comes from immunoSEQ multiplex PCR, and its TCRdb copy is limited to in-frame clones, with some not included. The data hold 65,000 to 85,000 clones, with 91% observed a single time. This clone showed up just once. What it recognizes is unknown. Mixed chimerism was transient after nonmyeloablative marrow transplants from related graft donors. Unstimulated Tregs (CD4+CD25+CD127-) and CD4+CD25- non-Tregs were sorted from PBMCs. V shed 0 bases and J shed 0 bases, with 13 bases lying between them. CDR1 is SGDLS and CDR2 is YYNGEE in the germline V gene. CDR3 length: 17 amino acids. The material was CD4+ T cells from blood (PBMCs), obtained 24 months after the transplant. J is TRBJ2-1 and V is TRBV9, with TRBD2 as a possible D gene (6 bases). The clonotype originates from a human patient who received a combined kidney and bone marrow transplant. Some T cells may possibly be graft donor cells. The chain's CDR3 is CASSVAAGTYSYNEQFF. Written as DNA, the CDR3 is TGTGCCAGCAGCGTAGCAGCCGGGACTTACTCCTACAATGAGCAGTTCTTC.